Each of the 7 T cell receptor beta chains below was sequenced from the same sample in a study of beta chain features in type 1 diabetes. Every isolated RNA sample was fully reverse transcribed, so sequencing captured expressed TCRB transcripts. Method: immunoSEQ multiplex PCR; TCRdb's copy keeps in-frame clones and lacks some. Among roughly 610,000 clones listed, less than 20% were seen once. Material: naive CD4+ T cells from blood. These receptor sequences come from a man aged 18 to 29 in good health.

This clone was counted a few times. The J gene is TRBJ1-1, the V gene TRBV29-1; D is ambiguous. Looked up from germline, CDR1 is SQVTM and CDR2 is ANQGSEA. The CDR3 consists of 13 residues. V lost 3 bases and J 6 bases, leaving 14 bases between the germline ends. The CDR3 loop reads CSVEKMGRAEAFF. In DNA, the CDR3 is TGCAGCGTTGAGAAGATGGGGAGGGCTGAAGCTTTCTTT.

J is TRBJ2-3 and V is TRBV19, with unresolved D. The germline V gene has CDR1 LNHDA and CDR2 SQIVND (reference sequence). V gave up 3 bases and J gave up 0 bases, with 7 bases separating them. This CDR3 spans 14 amino acids. Here the CDR3 reads CASSIRQSTDTQYF. The CDR3 DNA reads as TGTGCCAGTAGTATTCGGCAGAGCACAGATACGCAGTATTTT.

This clone came up a few times. The V call is TRBV6-6, the J call TRBJ1-2; 11 bases are a match to TRBD1. Trimming at V came to 2 bases and at J to 10 bases, leaving 9 bases not matched to a gene. Germline-derived CDR1 and CDR2 are MNHNY and SVGAGI (reference sequence). This CDR3 has 15 residues. Here the CDR3 DNA reads TGTGCCAGCAGTTACCGCCCGGGACAGGGGGTAATCTACACCTTC. Amino acids: CASSYRPGQGVIYTF.

This clone was counted between two and nine times. V usage is TRBV7-9 and J usage is TRBJ2-1, with 7 bases lining up with TRBD2. The CDR3 is made up of 17 amino acids. Germline trimming cut 11 bases from V and 0 bases from J; bases unmatched to any gene: 16. CDR1 is SEHNR, CDR2 FQNEAQ, per germline (reference sequence). CDR3 DNA sequence: TGTGCCCTAAATGGGGCTAGCGGTAGGAGCTCCTACAATGAGCAGTTCTTC. It codes for CALNGASGRSSYNEQFF.

On this clone itself: Within the sample, other DNA sequences also encode this same CDR3. V is TRBV7-2 and J is TRBJ2-7; D is undetermined. Looked up from germline, CDR1 is SGHTA and CDR2 is FQGNSA. The V end was cut by 3 bases, the J end by 0 bases, with 3 bases between. This CDR3 has 12 residues. The CDR3 nucleotides are TGTGCCAGCAGCTTGAGCTCCTACGAGCAGTACTTC. Its protein is CASSLSSYEQYF.

This clone was observed a few times. The V call is TRBV29-1, the J call TRBJ2-3, with D maybe TRBD2 (6 bases). Trimming cost V 3 bases and J 1 base, with 8 bases left between them. The CDR3 length is 13 residues. Germline V lookup: CDR1 SQVTM, CDR2 ANQGSEA. This CDR3 reads CSVDSSGTDTQYF. In nucleotides, the CDR3 is TGCAGCGTTGATTCTAGCGGCACAGATACGCAGTATTTT.

The chain couples TRBV9 to TRBJ2-3; D is unresolved. Germline V CDR1 and CDR2: SGDLS, YYNGEE. Trimming stripped 4 bases from V and 5 bases from J, with 17 bases between. The CDR3 sequence is 15 residues long. As DNA, the CDR3 is TGTGCCAGCAGCCCATTAGCCGACCCCGAAGATACGCAGTATTTT. This encodes CASSPLADPEDTQYF.